This TCR beta chain was recovered during a study of human T cells and chemical hapten exposure. Study-wide background: In the roughly 25-week study, patients were dosed weekly with diphenylcyclopropenone on the scalp throughout. Study-level points and caveats: Sensitization with DPC brought no change to TCRs above 1 in 1000 in frequency.

The length of the CDR3 is 12 residues. The ends were cut back, 3 bases at V and 2 bases at J, with 4 bases in the middle. Germline values: CDR1 SGHNT, CDR2 YENEEA. Time point indicated: patch test 2, 6 weeks after DPC sensitization. The sample's treatment: therapeutic diphenylcyclopropenone sensitization with weekly scalp DPC. Note on this clonotype: Its antigen is not identified.

As processed by the authors: Counting gave a median of about 89,000 TCRs per sample, with values ranging from 23,224 to 690,600. In TCRdb, the RACE reads were re-called with MiXCR into one record per CDR3 protein. TCRdb, not the original authors, processed these V and J calls. Among about 82,000 distinct CDR3 sequences listed, less than 8.5% were seen once. Here the sequenced sample was whole blood, taken in connection with sensitization to the hapten diphenylcyclopropenone (DPC). The TCR was taken from a woman in her twenties or thirties with alopecia areata. Some clones in this sample may be carry-over from other donors' samples. This chain joins TRBV11-3 and TRBJ2-5; no reliable D call. CDR3 sequence reads: CASSLCQETQYF. As DNA, the CDR3 is TGTGCCAGCAGCTTGTGTCAAGAGACCCAGTACTTC. The whole variable domain, filled in from reference TRBV11-3 and TRBJ2-5, reads EAGVVQSPRYKIIEKKQPVAFWCNPISGHNTLYWYLQNLGQGPELLIRYENEEAVDDSQLPKDRFSAERLKGVDSTLKIQPAELGDSAVYLCASSLCQETQYFGPGTRLLVL.